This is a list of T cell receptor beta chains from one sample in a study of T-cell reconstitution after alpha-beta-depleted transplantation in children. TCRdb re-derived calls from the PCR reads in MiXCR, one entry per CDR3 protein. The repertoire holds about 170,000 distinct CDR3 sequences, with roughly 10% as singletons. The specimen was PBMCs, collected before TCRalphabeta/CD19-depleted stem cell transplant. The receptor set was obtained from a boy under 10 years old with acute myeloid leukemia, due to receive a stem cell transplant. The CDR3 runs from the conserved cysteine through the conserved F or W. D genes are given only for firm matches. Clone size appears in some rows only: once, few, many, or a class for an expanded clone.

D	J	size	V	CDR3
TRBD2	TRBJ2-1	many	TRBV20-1	CSARDFGLAVYNEQFF
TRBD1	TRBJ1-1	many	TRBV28	CASSLDETGWREAFF
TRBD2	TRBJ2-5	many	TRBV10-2	CASSVSGGRSGRQETQYF
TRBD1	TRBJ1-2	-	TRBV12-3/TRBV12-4	CASSRVAGGGYGYTF
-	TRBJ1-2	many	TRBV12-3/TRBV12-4	CASTGQNYGYTF
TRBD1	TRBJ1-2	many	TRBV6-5	CASLGQNNGYTF
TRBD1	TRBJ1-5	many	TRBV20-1	CSARDHRQGVNQPQHF
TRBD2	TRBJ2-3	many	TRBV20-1	CSAKTSGGAQDTQYF
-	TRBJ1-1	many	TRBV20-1	CSAREGTEAFF
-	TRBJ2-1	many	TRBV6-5	CASGYYSYNEQFF
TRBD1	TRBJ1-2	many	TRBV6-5	CASSYGQGVGGYTF
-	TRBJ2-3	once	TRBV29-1	CSGKSGGVADTQYF
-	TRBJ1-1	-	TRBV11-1	CASSYSTALNTEAFF
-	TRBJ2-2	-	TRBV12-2	CASRLATSGSNTGELFF
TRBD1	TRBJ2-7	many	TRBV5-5	CASSSGQVIYYEQYF
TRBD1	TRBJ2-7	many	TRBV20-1	CSARDRDRVYEQYF
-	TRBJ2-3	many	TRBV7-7	CASSPSGSGGGTDTQYF
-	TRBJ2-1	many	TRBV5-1	CASSTSPGTPTGEQFF
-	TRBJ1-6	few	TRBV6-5	CASSYSSGTNNSPLHF
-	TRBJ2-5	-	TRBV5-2	CAMGPGRGKTQYF
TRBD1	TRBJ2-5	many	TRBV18	CASSPPTGQETQYF
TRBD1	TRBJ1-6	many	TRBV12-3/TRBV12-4	CASSHRTGDNSPLHF
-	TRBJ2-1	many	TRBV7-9	CASSPGLENEQFF
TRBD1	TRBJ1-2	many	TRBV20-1	CSVKEDRGHYGYTF
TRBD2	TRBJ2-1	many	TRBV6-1	CASGRSGGAGNEQFF
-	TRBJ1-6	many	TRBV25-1	CASRARGVRNSPLHF
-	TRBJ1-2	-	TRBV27	CASSSDGYTF
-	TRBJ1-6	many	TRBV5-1	CASSLEVLSSYNSPLHF
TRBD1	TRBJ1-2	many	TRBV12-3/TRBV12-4	CASSFGTGNGYTF
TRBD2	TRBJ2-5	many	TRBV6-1	CASTNSGGPGETQYF
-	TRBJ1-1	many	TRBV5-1	CASSLAGLRTEAFF
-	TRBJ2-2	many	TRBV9	CASSYGLTNTGELFF
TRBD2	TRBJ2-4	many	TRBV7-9	CASSSRGAGESMNIQYF
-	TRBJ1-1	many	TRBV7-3	CASRSLGQGAEAFF
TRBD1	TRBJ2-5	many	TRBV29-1	CSVGTGGARETQYF
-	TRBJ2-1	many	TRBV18	CASSHQQGRSSYNEQFF
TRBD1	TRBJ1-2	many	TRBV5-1	CASSYRDRPLYGYTF
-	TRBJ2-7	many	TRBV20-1	CSARDTSRASYEQYF
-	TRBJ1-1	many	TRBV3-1	CASSSGHSEAFF
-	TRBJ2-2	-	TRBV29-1	CSVGPAGRSTGELFF
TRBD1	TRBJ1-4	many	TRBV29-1	CSADRGEEKLFF
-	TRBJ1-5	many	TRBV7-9	CASSLGDIGNQPQHF
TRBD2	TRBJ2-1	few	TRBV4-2	CASSQDGLAAYNEQFF
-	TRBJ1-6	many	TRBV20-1	CSARPGTSYNSPLHF
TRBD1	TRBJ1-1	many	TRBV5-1	CASSLAETGTAMRNTEAFF
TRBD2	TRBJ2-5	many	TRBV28	CASSLGMGLADQETQYF
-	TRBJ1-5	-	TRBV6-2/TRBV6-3	CASSYFSNQPQHF
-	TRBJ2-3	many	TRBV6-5	CASSYGSAPTTDTQYF
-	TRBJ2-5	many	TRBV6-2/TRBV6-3	CASSYAETQYF
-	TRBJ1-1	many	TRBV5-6	CASSARSQGGTEAFF
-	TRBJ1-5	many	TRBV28	CASSLAGVGQPQHF
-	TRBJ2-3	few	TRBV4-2	CASSQDIADTQYF